This T cell receptor (beta chain) was recovered during a study of neoadjuvant nivolumab and ipilimumab in lung cancer. Study-wide results and caveats: TCR richness and clonality were higher in tumors than adjacent uninvolved lung. Blood richness before therapy tracked richness in tumors resected after neoadjuvant therapy. Only a single major-pathologic-response sample was available for clonality analysis. From pretherapy to surgery, tumor richness and clonality rose with dual therapy.

Remarks on this clone: What it binds is not known.

This CDR3 has 15 residues. V lost 4 bases and J 2 bases, leaving 13 bases between the germline ends. The germline CDR1 and CDR2 sequences are SGHKS and YYEKEE (reference sequence). TCRdb's copy holds only in-frame clones and misses some; the assay was immunoSEQ multiplex PCR. The sample consists of just under 10,000 clones, 65% to 85% of them appearing once. This TCR derives from an adult with non-small cell lung cancer. The source was peripheral blood, collected before neoadjuvant nivolumab, alone or with ipilimumab. The rearrangement joins TRBV5-5 to TRBJ1-5; no clear D gene. Here the CDR3 reads CASSALESRNQPQHF. The CDR3 coding sequence is TGTGCCAGCAGCGCCCTGGAGAGCCGCAATCAGCCCCAGCATTTT.